The 9 T cell receptor beta chains given below trace back to one sample, sequenced in a study of blood T cell repertoires in COVID-19. Measured with immunoSEQ multiplex PCR; TCRdb has only the in-frame clones, and not every one. This table holds around 200,000 clones, approximately 86% found once. What was sequenced was peripheral blood. These receptors all stem from a man aged 40-49 years with acute or convalescent COVID-19.

The rearrangement joins TRBV24-1 to TRBJ2-7, with 7 positions matching TRBD1. CDR1 and CDR2 from the germline V gene are KGHDR and SFDVKD. The CDR3 is made up of 16 amino acids. V was clipped by 1 base and J by 4 bases; unmatched bases: 9. The CDR3 loop is CATSDFSPDREYEQYF. The CDR3 nucleotides are TGTGCCACCAGTGATTTTTCCCCCGACAGGGAATACGAGCAGTACTTC.

The J gene is TRBJ2-1, the V gene TRBV9; the D is unclear. The CDR3 totals 13 residues. CDR1 is SGDLS, CDR2 YYNGEE, per germline. Trimming cost V 4 bases and J 6 bases, with 11 bases left between them. CDR3 loop: CASSLSRSNEQFF. The CDR3 coding sequence is TGTGCCAGCAGCCTCTCTAGGAGCAATGAGCAGTTCTTC.

This chain links TRBV12-3 or TRBV12-4 with TRBJ2-7, with D unresolved. The length of the CDR3 is 11 residues. Between the trimmed V and J ends, which lost 5 bases and 6 bases, there was a span of 8 bases. The CDR3 loop is CASSLLSEQYF. The CDR3 DNA is TGTGCCAGCAGTCTTCTTTCCGAGCAGTACTTC.

This chain links TRBV2 with TRBJ1-5; the match to TRBD1 covers 8 bases. Germline V CDR1 and CDR2: SNHLY, FYNNEI. CDR3 size: 15 residues. Trimming at V came to 2 bases and at J to 6 bases, leaving 6 bases not matched to a gene. CDR3 amino acids: CASSEPDRDGQPQHF. As DNA, the CDR3 is TGTGCCAGCAGTGAACCGGACAGGGACGGTCAGCCCCAGCATTTT.

The rearrangement joins TRBV3-1 (or the pseudogene TRBV3-2) to TRBJ2-6; tentative D call: TRBD2 (5 bases). The CDR3 is 15 residues long. Germline values: CDR1 LGHDT, CDR2 YNNKEL (reference sequence). V was pared by 4 bases and J by 0 bases, with 7 bases between. The CDR3 reads CASSRRSSGANVLTF. The CDR3 DNA sequence: TGTGCCAGCAGCCGGAGGTCCTCTGGGGCCAACGTCCTGACTTTC.

The V gene is TRBV4-1, the J gene TRBJ1-2; a possible D gene is TRBD1 (5 bases). Trimming left V 6 bases short and J 3 bases short, with 17 bases between. The CDR3 consists of 15 residues. Looked up from germline, CDR1 is MGHRA and CDR2 is YSYEKL. CDR3 DNA sequence: TGCGCCAGCAGGCCCGGGGGGAGGACTGACTATGGCTACACCTTC. Amino acids: CASRPGGRTDYGYTF.

The chain employs TRBV5-8 and TRBJ2-7, with 8 bases aligning to TRBD1. This CDR3 contains 13 residues. Germline V gene data show CDR1 as SGHTS and CDR2 as YDEGEE. V lost 4 bases and J lost 3; bases outside the gene matches: 3. The CDR3 sequence: CASSRDRNYEQYF. Here the CDR3 DNA reads TGTGCCAGCAGCCGGGACAGGAACTACGAGCAGTACTTC.

V and J are TRBV7-3 and TRBJ1-6; D call uncertain. The CDR3 sequence is 13 residues long. V was pared by 4 bases and J by 10 bases, with 11 bases between. CDR1 and CDR2 (germline): SGHTA, FQGTGA. CDR3 nucleotide sequence: TGTGCCAGCAGCTCTACAGCTCAATCACCCCTCCACTTT. It encodes CASSSTAQSPLHF.

The chain links TRBV6-1 to TRBJ1-1, with D tentatively TRBD1 (5 bases). Trimming removed 1 base at V and 6 bases at J, with 15 bases between. CDR1 is MNHNS and CDR2 is SASEGT in the germline V gene. This CDR3 has 15 residues. CDR3: CASSEVGQGSSEAFF. DNA for the CDR3: TGTGCCAGCAGTGAAGTTGGCCAGGGCTCCTCTGAAGCTTTCTTT.